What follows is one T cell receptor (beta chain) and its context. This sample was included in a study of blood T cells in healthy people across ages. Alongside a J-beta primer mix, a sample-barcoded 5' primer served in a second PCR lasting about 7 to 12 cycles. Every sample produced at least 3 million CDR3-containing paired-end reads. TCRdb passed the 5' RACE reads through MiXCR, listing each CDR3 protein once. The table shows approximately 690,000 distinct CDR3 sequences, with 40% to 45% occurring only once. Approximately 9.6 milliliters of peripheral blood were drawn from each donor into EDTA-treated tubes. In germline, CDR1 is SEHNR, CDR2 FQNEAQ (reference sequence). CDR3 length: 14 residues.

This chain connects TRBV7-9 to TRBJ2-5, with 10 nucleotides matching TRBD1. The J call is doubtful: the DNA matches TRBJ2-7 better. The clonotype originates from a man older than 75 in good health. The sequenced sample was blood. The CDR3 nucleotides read TGTGCCAGCAGCAGACAGGGGGCCGCCCTCGAGCAGTACTTC. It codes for CASSRQGAALEQYF.